These T cell receptor beta chains were read from a single sample in a study of T cell responses to AZD1222 COVID-19 vaccine. The data were produced by immunoSEQ multiplex PCR, yet TCRdb's version contains in-frame clones alone and is incomplete. The repertoire holds some 150,000 clones, approximately 90% seen once, with around 5.5% in the top ten. The sequenced sample was peripheral blood, obtained on day 0 of AZD1222 vaccination. The receptors come from an adult in good health. CDR3s include the opening cysteine and the closing phenylalanine or tryptophan. D genes are given only for firm matches. Not every row has a clone size; where given, it reads once, few, many or a size class.

V gene	clone size	D gene	J gene	CDR3 DNA	CDR3 protein
TRBV19	-	TRBD1	TRBJ1-5	TGTGCCAGTAGTAAGGGGGACAGGGTTGATCAGCCCCAGCATTTT	CASSKGDRVDQPQHF
TRBV19	-	-	TRBJ2-3	TGTGCCAGTAGTTCGCCCCTCTGGGACGACACAGATACGCAGTATTTT	CASSSPLWDDTDTQYF
TRBV6-6	-	-	TRBJ2-2	TGTGCCAGCAGTAACACAGGGACCGGGGAGCTGTTTTTT	CASSNTGTGELFF
TRBV19	-	-	TRBJ1-3	TGTGCCAGTATCCCAAGGACAGACCCTGGAAACACCATATATTTT	CASIPRTDPGNTIYF
TRBV5-4	-	-	TRBJ2-3	TGTGCCAGCAGCTATGTCGCGGGCACAGATACGCAGTATTTT	CASSYVAGTDTQYF
TRBV4-3	-	-	TRBJ1-3	TGCGCCAGCAGCCAAGGAATATCCTGGGCGGACACCATATATTTT	CASSQGISWADTIYF
TRBV28	-	-	TRBJ2-3	TGTGCCAGCAGTCCCCCCCGAGGGGTGGGGGCAGATACGCAGTATTTT	CASSPPRGVGADTQYF
TRBV19	once	-	TRBJ1-1	TGTGCCAGTAGCGTCCCGAACACTGAAGCTTTCTTT	CASSVPNTEAFF
TRBV11-2	-	-	TRBJ1-1	TGTGCCAGCAGCCGCAACAGGGCTGACACTGAAGCTTTCTTT	CASSRNRADTEAFF
TRBV9	-	-	TRBJ2-7	TGTGCCAGCAGCGTAGGTAGGGGCCCGAACTACGAGCAGTACTTC	CASSVGRGPNYEQYF
TRBV13	-	-	TRBJ1-2	TGTGCCAGCAGCTCCTCAGGGGTGCGCGGCTACACCTTC	CASSSSGVRGYTF
TRBV5-8	-	TRBD2	TRBJ2-2	TGTGCCAGCAGCAGCCTAGCGGGAGAAGGGGAGCTGTTTTTT	CASSSLAGEGELFF
TRBV2	-	-	TRBJ1-5	TGTGCCAGCAGTGTCCGTCTGGGAGATCAGCCCCAGCATTTT	CASSVRLGDQPQHF
TRBV19	-	-	TRBJ1-1	TGTGCCAGTAGTGGGACCCTAGGAACTGAAGCTTTCTTT	CASSGTLGTEAFF
TRBV24-1	-	TRBD1	TRBJ2-3	TGTGCCACCAGTGACCCGGGACAGGGCGGCACAGATACGCAGTATTTT	CATSDPGQGGTDTQYF
TRBV4-3	-	TRBD1	TRBJ1-3	TGCGCCAGCAGCCAGAAGTCTACAGGGGATGTCGGAAACACCATATATTTT	CASSQKSTGDVGNTIYF
TRBV18	-	-	TRBJ1-1	TGTGCCAGCTTCAAGACAGCCAACACTGAAGCTTTCTTT	CASFKTANTEAFF
TRBV7-9	-	-	TRBJ2-2	TGTGCCAGCAGCCCGCTAGCCTCTACCGGGGAGCTGTTTTTT	CASSPLASTGELFF
TRBV5-5	few	TRBD1	TRBJ1-3	TGTGCCAGCAGCTCGCAGGGGGTTACTGGAAACACCATATATTTT	CASSSQGVTGNTIYF
TRBV3-1/TRBV3-2	once	-	TRBJ1-2	TGTGCCAGCAGCCCCCGGGAGTCTGGGGGCTACACCTTC	CASSPRESGGYTF
TRBV5-1	-	-	TRBJ1-1	TGCGCCAGCAGCTTAAGGACGGGCCCTAACACTGAAGCTTTCTTT	CASSLRTGPNTEAFF